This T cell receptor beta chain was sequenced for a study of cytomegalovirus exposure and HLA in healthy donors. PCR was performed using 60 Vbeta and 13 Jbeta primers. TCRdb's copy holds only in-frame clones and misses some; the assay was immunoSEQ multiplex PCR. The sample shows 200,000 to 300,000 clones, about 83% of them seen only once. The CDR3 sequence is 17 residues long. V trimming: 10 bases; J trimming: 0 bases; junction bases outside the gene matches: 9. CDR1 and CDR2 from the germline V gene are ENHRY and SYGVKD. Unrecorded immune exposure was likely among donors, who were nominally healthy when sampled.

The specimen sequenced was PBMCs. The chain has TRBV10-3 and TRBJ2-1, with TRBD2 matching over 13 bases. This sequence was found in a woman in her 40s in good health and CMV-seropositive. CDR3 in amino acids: CATSGLAGTISYNEQFF. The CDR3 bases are TGTGCCACTTCGGGACTAGCGGGAACGATCTCCTACAATGAGCAGTTCTTC.